This T cell receptor beta chain derives from a study of blood T cell repertoires in COVID-19. About the study: Sources were T cells, B-cell-depleted T cells, or PBMCs; the material itself was cDNA or gDNA.

The CDR3 has 18 residues. The V and J ends lost 4 bases and 0 bases, in that order; junction bases with no gene match: 15. Looked up from germline, CDR1 is SGHNT and CDR2 is YYREEE (reference sequence). Method: immunoSEQ multiplex PCR; TCRdb's copy keeps in-frame clones and lacks some. The table includes 50,000 to 70,000 clones, 80% to 90% detected once. The V and J genes are TRBV5-4 and TRBJ2-7; 8 nucleotides agree with TRBD2. The sequence was collected from a man between 60 and 70 years old with active or convalescent COVID-19. Sequencing was done on a sample of peripheral blood. CDR3 in DNA: TGTGCCAGCAGCGCGAAGGGTAGCGGGGATTTCTCCTCCTACGAGCAGTACTTC. Amino acids: CASSAKGSGDFSSYEQYF.